Below, one T cell receptor (beta chain) is given with its context. Its antigen is currently not known. There are no base qualities to consult, and no much larger clone falls within one base. This sample is part of a study of CD8 T cells in ankylosing spondylitis (dated by TCRdb to the late 2010s). The study in broad terms: The study profiled T cell receptor beta repertoires in healthy donors and ankylosing spondylitis patients to find disease-linked TCR variants. The whole study cohort included 85 to 120 healthy donors and 25 ankylosing spondylitis patients. Peripheral blood was sampled, and synovial fluid was also collected from ankylosing spondylitis patients.

Taken from cysteine to phenylalanine, the CDR3 has 17 residues. Only the CDR3 region is kept as DNA, spanning 51 bases read in frame from base 1. After removal of 2 bases from V and 8 bases from J, the junction retains 8 bases not matched to a gene. According to the germline V gene, CDR1 reads MNHEY and CDR2 reads SVGEGT. General findings and caveats noted by the study authors: Some of the motif variants had been reported before in the synovial fluid and blood of reactive arthritis patients, a finding that suggests common disease-initiation mechanisms. According to the report, matched synovial fluid samples from ankylosing spondylitis patients were significantly enriched for the disease-linked clones. In peripheral blood, the disease-linked clones were found at relatively low frequencies and had a CD8+ phenotype. Blood from ankylosing spondylitis patients appeared to be characterized by a TCR beta motif made up of under ten highly homologous amino acid variants.

Reads for this sample came from an Illumina HiSeq 2500. Quantitative 5'-RACE with molecular barcodes was the method used to prepare the TCR beta libraries. The study's processing was this. To identify disease-linked TCR variants, a new computational method was used, one built on a probabilistic model of VDJ rearrangement. The public reads were reanalyzed by TCRdb: fastp trimming at Q25, MiXCR alignment, in-frame beta chains only. CDR3 protein duplicates are merged, each entry listing the most common genes and DNA. TCRdb's processing, not the study's, gives the V and J calls here. Present in this sample are roughly 670,000 distinct CDR3 sequences, around a fifth of which were seen just once. Around 20% of the sample belongs to the ten largest clones.

The material sequenced was blood, either unsorted or a sorted T cell fraction (not recorded which). In this chain, TRBV6-2 or TRBV6-3 is recombined with TRBJ1-6; 11 of the junction bases match TRBD1. This TCR came from a male donor with ankylosing spondylitis. The nucleotide sequence reads as follows: TGTGCCAGCAGTTACCACGGGCCGGGACAGGGGGATTCACCCCTCCACTTT. The translation is CASSYHGPGQGDSPLHF.